This T cell receptor beta chain is drawn from a study of blood T cell repertoires in COVID-19. About the study: Specimens from acute and convalescent COVID-19 originated in the United States, Italy and Spain.

Original data processing: The authors estimated nucleated cell counts from reference gene primer amplification. Some clones are missing from TCRdb's copy, which holds only in-frame ones; the method was immunoSEQ multiplex PCR. V and J calls and clone size are as listed in that table; D and trimming were resolved from the DNA. The repertoire holds approximately 90,000 clones, with 87% as singletons. From germline, CDR1 is SNHLY and CDR2 FYNNEI. V lost 4 bases to trimming and J lost 3 bases, with 16 bases between them. This CDR3 comprises 15 residues. V gene TRBV2 combines with J gene TRBJ2-7, with a tentative D call TRBD1 (5 bases). This receptor was identified in a woman older than 75 with acute or convalescent COVID-19. Sequencing input: peripheral blood. The CDR3 coding sequence is TGTGCCAGCAGTGTTGGGGAAGGGGTCTTCTACGAGCAGTACTTC. Its translation: CASSVGEGVFYEQYF.